This T cell receptor (beta chain) was observed in a study of T cell clonality in common variable immunodeficiency. Only in-frame clones appear in the TCRdb table, and some are missing; sequencing was by immunoSEQ multiplex PCR. The table lists about 40,000 clones, with no singletons. Regarding the study as a whole: The cause of increased CVID clonality remains unclear without subpopulation sequencing.

The germline V gene has CDR1 SQVTM and CDR2 ANQGSEA. The CDR3 contains 15 residues. Unmatched junction bases numbered 8, after V lost 3 bases and J lost 5 bases. This clone has ten or more counts. Its target is not known. The read is 3 residues too short to cover the CDR3 end, so that end is filled in from the germline J gene. This chain joins TRBV29-1 and TRBJ2-2, with 8 bases lining up with TRBD1. The sequence was collected from a person aged 18 to 75 in good health. The source material was peripheral blood mononuclear cells. This CDR3 reads CSVDPGGGWTGELFF. The part of the CDR3 DNA that was read is TGCAGCGTTGACCCAGGGGGCGGCTGGACCGGGGAG.